This T cell receptor (beta chain) was obtained from a study of blood T cell repertoires in COVID-19 (dated by TCRdb to about 2020). About the full investigation: Samples covering the acute and convalescent phases of COVID-19 were provided by collaborators in the United States, Italy and Spain. The material from the prospective study consisted of cDNA or gDNA derived from T cells, B-cell-depleted T cells, or PBMCs. Deeply sampled blood TCRbeta repertoires from subjects exposed to, actively infected with, or recovered from COVID-19 were included in the dataset. The repertoires were released in a freely available public database intended as a resource for research on the immune response to SARS-CoV-2. The samples were drawn from two sources: the first 160 participants of the ongoing ImmuneRACE study, and 1,000 to 1,500 subjects contributed by 6 global collaborators. Sample metadata almost always included a de-identified subject ID, COVID-19 status, age in years and sex. HLA class I and class II types, where available, came from metadata supplied by the sample provider rather than from assay-based typing. On the study overall, not on this receptor specifically: The quantity of clinical and demographic metadata differed by source and by participant and was supplied without curation.

TCRbeta CDR3 regions were amplified from genomic DNA using the immunoSEQ Assay, a bias-controlled multiplex PCR. In the original analysis: The number of nucleated cells in each sample was estimated by amplification of reference gene primers within the assay. To quantify the absolute abundance of each unique TCRbeta CDR3 rearrangement, sequence reads were collapsed and filtered. For each sample, productive Simpson clonality was calculated as the square root of Simpson's diversity index across productive rearrangements. TCRdb retrieved this table from immuneACCESS and kept in-frame rearrangements only. Not all clones are present; in checked studies, unresolved V genes account for under half, and no reason is known for the remainder. V, J and clone size reflect that table, while D and trimming were determined from the DNA. The sample table contains approximately 80,000 clones; only one count was recorded for roughly 83% of them. Clones ranked in the top ten supply roughly 8% of the sample.

Each collaborating institution followed its own protocols to collect whole blood in K2EDTA tubes. For TCRbeta analysis, collaborators shipped samples as frozen whole blood, isolated PBMCs, or DNA extracted from either of those sample types. Ends trimmed: V by 5 bases, J by 4 bases; bases unmatched to a gene: 13. Inclusive of the bounding cysteine and phenylalanine, the CDR3 is 16 residues long. The entry retains the CDR3 DNA only, 48 bases that are in frame from base 1. From a lookup of the germline V gene, CDR1 and CDR2 are ENHRY and SYGVKD. This clone was seen once. The specificity of this receptor is unknown. It has no much larger one-base neighbor in the sample; base qualities were not kept.

The chain is encoded by TRBV10-3 joined to TRBJ1-1; the junction holds 7 bases that match TRBD1. Specimen: peripheral blood. This TCR was sampled from a middle-aged man with active COVID-19. The nucleotide sequence reads TGTGCCATCAGTAGCCGACAGGGTCGTGAGGGCACTGAAGCTTTCTTT. This translates into CAISSRQGREGTEAFF.